These 8 T cell receptor beta chains share one sample of origin, sequenced in a study of T cell repertoires in ileal Crohn's disease. TCRdb keeps only in-frame clones here, not all; method: immunoSEQ multiplex PCR. The sample carries 11,000 to 15,000 clones, around four fifths recorded once. Sequenced sample: ileal tissue. These receptors came from an adult with Crohn's disease.

This sequence joins TRBV6-5 and TRBJ2-3; possible D gene TRBD1, 5 bases. CDR3 length: 15 amino acids. Germline CDR1 reads MNHEY; CDR2 reads SVGAGI. Trimming stripped 0 bases from V and 1 base from J, with 8 bases between. The CDR3 nucleotides read TGTGCCAGCAGTTACTCAGGGGCTGGCACAGATACGCAGTATTTT. Its protein product is CASSYSGAGTDTQYF.

Written as DNA, the CDR3 is TGTGCCAGCGCGACAGGGGGTAGGAATGAGCAGTTCTTC. This encodes CASATGGRNEQFF. This chain connects TRBV27 to TRBJ2-1; 9 nucleotides agree with TRBD1. The germline V gene encodes CDR1 MNHEY and CDR2 SMNVEV (reference sequence). With 8 bases clipped from V and 7 bases from J, the junction kept 6 bases outside the gene matches. The CDR3 totals 13 residues.

The chain employs TRBV27 and TRBJ2-1; 7 bases agree with TRBD1. Germline-derived CDR1 and CDR2 are MNHEY and SMNVEV (reference sequence). This CDR3 is built from 15 residues. The ends lost 2 bases at V and 8 bases at J; junction bases unmatched: 9. The CDR3 protein is CASSLVSRTGHEQFF. The CDR3 nucleotides read TGTGCCAGCAGTTTAGTTTCCCGGACAGGCCATGAGCAGTTCTTC.

This rearrangement joins TRBV9 to TRBJ2-3; 8 bases are a match to TRBD2. The germline gives CDR1 SGDLS, CDR2 YYNGEE. With 2 bases clipped from V and 2 bases from J, the junction kept 4 bases outside the gene matches. The CDR3 runs to 15 residues. The CDR3 here is CASSVSGDYTDTQYF. CDR3 DNA: TGTGCCAGCAGCGTTAGCGGGGACTACACAGATACGCAGTATTTT. Full variable domain (outside the CDR3, taken from reference TRBV9 and TRBJ2-3): DSGVTQTPKHLITATGQRVTLRCSPRSGDLSVYWYQQSLDQGLQFLIQYYNGEERAKGNILERFSAQQFPDLHSELNLSSLELGDSALYFCASSVSGDYTDTQYFGPGTRLTVL.

CDR3 sequence reads: CASSQTRQGYEQYF. CDR3 nucleotide sequence: TGCGCCAGCAGCCAAACAAGACAAGGCTACGAGCAGTACTTC. The genes are TRBV4-1 and TRBJ2-7, with D uncertain. Looked up from germline, CDR1 is MGHRA and CDR2 is YSYEKL. Trimming took 2 bases from V and 3 from J, leaving 11 bases between them. The CDR3 totals 14 residues.

DNA for the CDR3: TGTGCCAGTAGTGGTTACTCGGACACTGAAGCTTTCTTT. Translation gives CASSGYSDTEAFF. J is TRBJ1-1 and V is TRBV19; D not resolved. The CDR3 totals 13 residues. Germline assignment: CDR1 LNHDA and CDR2 SQIVND (reference sequence). Trimming left V 5 bases short and J 3 bases short, with 10 bases between.

The rearrangement joins TRBV29-1 to TRBJ2-5, with 10 bases lining up with TRBD2. V dropped 3 bases and J dropped 5; count of bases not matched to a gene: 6. The germline gives CDR1 SQVTM, CDR2 ANQGSEA. This CDR3 is 14 amino acids long. Written as DNA, the CDR3 is TGCAGCGTTGACTCTAGCGGGAGAGGGGAGACCCAGTACTTC. It is translated as CSVDSSGRGETQYF.

CDR3 coding DNA: TGTGCCAGCAGTTCCAGCGGGGGGGGCAGGGACAATGAGCAGTTCTTC. This sequence encodes CASSSSGGGRDNEQFF. The V call is TRBV2, the J call TRBJ2-1; 10 positions match TRBD2. Germline CDR1 SNHLY, CDR2 FYNNEI. The V gene end was trimmed by 5 bases and the J gene end by 5 bases; junction bases not matched to a gene: 9. The CDR3 is made up of 16 amino acids.